This TCR beta chain was profiled in a study of Ad26.COV2.S vaccination and SARS-CoV-2 variants. Clones were read by immunoSEQ multiplex PCR, and TCRdb kept only the in-frame ones, dropping some. Of 360,000 or so clones in the sample, 89% are singletons; the top ten hold 1.5% to 2%. As to treatment: roughly 20 received Ad26.COV2.S at low or high dose, single or two shots; a few received placebo; per-sample allocation not given. Following the first vaccine or placebo injection, samples were taken on day 63. Germline assignment: CDR1 SQVTM and CDR2 ANQGSEA. V gave up 4 bases and J gave up 5 bases, with 15 bases separating them. The length of the CDR3 is 14 residues.

The sample in question was peripheral blood, obtained in a trial of Ad26.COV2.S vaccine versus placebo. The TCR sequence derives from a person between 18 and 65 years old who received the Ad26.COV2.S COVID-19 vaccine or a placebo. The chain is built from TRBV29-1 and TRBJ1-5; D gene ambiguous. The CDR3 sequence is CSVALAARDQPQHF. The CDR3 nucleotides are TGCAGCGTTGCCTTGGCAGCGCGCGATCAGCCCCAGCATTTT.